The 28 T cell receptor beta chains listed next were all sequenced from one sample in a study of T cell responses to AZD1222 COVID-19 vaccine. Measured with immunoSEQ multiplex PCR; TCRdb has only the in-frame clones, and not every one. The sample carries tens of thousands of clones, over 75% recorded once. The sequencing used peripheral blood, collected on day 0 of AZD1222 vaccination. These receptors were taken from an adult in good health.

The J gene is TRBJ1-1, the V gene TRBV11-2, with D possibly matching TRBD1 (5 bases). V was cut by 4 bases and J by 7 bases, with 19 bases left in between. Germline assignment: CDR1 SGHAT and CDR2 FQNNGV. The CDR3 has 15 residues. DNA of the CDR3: TGTGCCAGCAGCTCCTTCTGGGGGTCTACAAGTGAAGCTTTCTTT. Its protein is CASSSFWGSTSEAFF.

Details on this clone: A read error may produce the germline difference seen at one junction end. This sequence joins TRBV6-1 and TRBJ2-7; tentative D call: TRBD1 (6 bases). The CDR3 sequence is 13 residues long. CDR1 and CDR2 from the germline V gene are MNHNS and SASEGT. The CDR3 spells CASREGGIYEQYF. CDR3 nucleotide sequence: TGTGCCAGCAGGGAAGGGGGAATCTACGAGCAGTACTTC.

CDR3 amino acids: CAWSVPPKAGANVLTF. CDR3 nucleotides: TGTGCCTGGAGTGTACCCCCGAAAGCGGGGGCCAACGTCCTGACTTTC. The chain is built from TRBV30 and TRBJ2-6; D not certain. Germline V gives CDR1 GTSNPN, CDR2 SVGIG (reference sequence). Trimming cost V 0 bases and J 4 bases, with 13 bases left between them. The CDR3 sequence is 16 residues long.

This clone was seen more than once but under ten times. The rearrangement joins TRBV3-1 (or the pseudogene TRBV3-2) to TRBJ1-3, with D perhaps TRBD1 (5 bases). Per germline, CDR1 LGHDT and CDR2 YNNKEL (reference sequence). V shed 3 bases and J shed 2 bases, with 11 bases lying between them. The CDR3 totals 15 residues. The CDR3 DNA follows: TGTGCCAGCAGCCAGGAGGAGACAGCTGGAAACACCATATATTTT. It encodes CASSQEETAGNTIYF.

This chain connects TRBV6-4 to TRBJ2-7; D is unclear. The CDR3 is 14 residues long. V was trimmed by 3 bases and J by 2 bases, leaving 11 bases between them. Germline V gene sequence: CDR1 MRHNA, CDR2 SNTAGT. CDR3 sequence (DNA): TGTGCCAGCAGTGAAGCCCGCGGACCCTACGAGCAGTACTTC. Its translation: CASSEARGPYEQYF.

The CDR3: CASSLDVGGNTEAFF. CDR3 nucleotides: TGCGCCAGCAGCTTGGACGTGGGCGGGAACACTGAAGCTTTCTTT. The chain combines TRBV5-1 with TRBJ1-1; D call uncertain. The CDR3 sequence is 15 residues long. The V end was cut by 0 bases, the J end by 1 base, with 10 bases between. The germline CDR1 and CDR2 sequences are SGHRS and YFSETQ.

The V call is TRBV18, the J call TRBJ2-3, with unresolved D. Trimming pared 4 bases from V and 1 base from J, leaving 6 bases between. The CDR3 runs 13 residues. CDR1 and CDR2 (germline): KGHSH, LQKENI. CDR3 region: CASSLSRTDTQYF. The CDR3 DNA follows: TGTGCCAGCTCACTCTCGCGCACAGATACGCAGTATTTT.

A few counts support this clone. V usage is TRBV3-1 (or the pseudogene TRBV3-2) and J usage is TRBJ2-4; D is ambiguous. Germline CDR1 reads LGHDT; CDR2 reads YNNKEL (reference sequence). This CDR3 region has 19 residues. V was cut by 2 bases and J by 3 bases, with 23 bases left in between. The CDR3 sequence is CASSQQSRAGSPHKNIQYF. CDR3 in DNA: TGTGCCAGCAGCCAACAATCTAGGGCCGGCAGTCCCCACAAAAACATTCAGTACTTC.

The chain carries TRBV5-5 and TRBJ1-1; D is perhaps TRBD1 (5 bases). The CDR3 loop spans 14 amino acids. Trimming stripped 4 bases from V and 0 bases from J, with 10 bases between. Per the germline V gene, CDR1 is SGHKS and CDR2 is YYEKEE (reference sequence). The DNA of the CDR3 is TGTGCCAGCAGCCCCCACAGGATGAACACTGAAGCTTTCTTT. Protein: CASSPHRMNTEAFF.

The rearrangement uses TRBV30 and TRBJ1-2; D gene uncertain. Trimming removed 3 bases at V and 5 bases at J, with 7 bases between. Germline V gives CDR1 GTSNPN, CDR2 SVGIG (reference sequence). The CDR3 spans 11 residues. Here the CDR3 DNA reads TGTGCCTGGAGGCTTGCGTATGGCTACACCTTC. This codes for CAWRLAYGYTF.

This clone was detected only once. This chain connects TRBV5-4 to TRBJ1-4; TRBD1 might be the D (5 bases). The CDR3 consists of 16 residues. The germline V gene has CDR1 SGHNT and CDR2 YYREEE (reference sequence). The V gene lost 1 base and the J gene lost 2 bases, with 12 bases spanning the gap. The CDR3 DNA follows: TGTGCCAGCAGCTTGCAGGGAGCGGGCACTAATGAAAAACTGTTTTTT. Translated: CASSLQGAGTNEKLFF. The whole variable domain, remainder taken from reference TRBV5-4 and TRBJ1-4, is ETGVTQSPTHLIKTRGQQVTLRCSSQSGHNTVSWYQQALGQGPQFIFQYYREEENGRGNFPPRFSGLQFPNYSSELNVNALELDDSALYLCASSLQGAGTNEKLFFGSGTQLSVL.

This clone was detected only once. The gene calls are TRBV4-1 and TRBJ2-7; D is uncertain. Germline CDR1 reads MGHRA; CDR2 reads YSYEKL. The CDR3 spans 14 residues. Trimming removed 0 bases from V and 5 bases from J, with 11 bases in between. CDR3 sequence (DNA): TGCGCCAGCAGCCAAGATCTCAACCGGGACGAGCAGTACTTC. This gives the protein CASSQDLNRDEQYF.

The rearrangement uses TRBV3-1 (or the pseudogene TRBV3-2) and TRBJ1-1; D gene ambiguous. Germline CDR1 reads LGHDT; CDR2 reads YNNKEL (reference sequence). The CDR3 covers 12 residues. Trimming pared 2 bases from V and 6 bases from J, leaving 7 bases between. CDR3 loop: CASSQFPPEAFF. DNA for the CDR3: TGTGCCAGCAGCCAATTCCCTCCTGAAGCTTTCTTT.

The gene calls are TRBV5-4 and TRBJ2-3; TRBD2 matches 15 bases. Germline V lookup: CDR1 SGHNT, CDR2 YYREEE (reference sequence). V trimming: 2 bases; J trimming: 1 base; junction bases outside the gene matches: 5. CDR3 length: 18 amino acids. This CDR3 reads CASSFPGLAGGGTDTQYF. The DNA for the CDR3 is TGTGCCAGCAGCTTCCCTGGACTAGCGGGGGGGGGCACAGATACGCAGTATTTT.

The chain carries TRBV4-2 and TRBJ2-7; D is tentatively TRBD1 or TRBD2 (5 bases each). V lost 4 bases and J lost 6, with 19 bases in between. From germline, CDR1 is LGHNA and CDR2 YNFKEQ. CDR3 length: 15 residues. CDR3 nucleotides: TGTGCCAGCAGCCGCGAGCTTGCGAGAGGGACCGAGCAGTACTTC. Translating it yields CASSRELARGTEQYF.

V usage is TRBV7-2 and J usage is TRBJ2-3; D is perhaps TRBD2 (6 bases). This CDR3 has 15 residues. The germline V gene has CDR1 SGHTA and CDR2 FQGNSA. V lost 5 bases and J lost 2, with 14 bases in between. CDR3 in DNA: TGTGCCAGCAGCACCCGAGCGGGCCTCACAGATACGCAGTATTTT. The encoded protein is CASSTRAGLTDTQYF.

CDR3 nucleotides: TGTGCCAGCAGTGAGACTAGCGGGGGGCTCTACAATGAGCAGTTCTTC. Encoded protein: CASSETSGGLYNEQFF. This chain uses TRBV2 with TRBJ2-1; 13 bases fit TRBD2. V lost 3 bases, J lost 3 bases, and 2 bases stayed unmatched. CDR1 and CDR2 (germline): SNHLY, FYNNEI. The CDR3 has 16 residues.

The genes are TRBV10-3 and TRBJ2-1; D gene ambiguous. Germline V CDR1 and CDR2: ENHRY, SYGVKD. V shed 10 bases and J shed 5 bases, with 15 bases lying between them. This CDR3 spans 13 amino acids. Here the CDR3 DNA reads TGTGCCACCGGCCCCCTTAGCAACAATGAGCAGTTCTTC. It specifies CATGPLSNNEQFF.

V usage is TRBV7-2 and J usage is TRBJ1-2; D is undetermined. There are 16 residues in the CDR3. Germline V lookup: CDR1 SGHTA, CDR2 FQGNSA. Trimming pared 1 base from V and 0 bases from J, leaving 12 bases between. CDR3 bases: TGTGCCAGCAGCTTAGACCTGGATCTAGCTAACTATGGCTACACCTTC. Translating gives CASSLDLDLANYGYTF. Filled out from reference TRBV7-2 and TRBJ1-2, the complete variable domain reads GAGVSQSPSNKVTEKGKDVELRCDPISGHTALYWYRQSLGQGLEFLIYFQGNSAPDKSGLPSDRFSAERTGGSVSTLTIQRTQQEDSAVYLCASSLDLDLANYGYTFGSGTRLTVV.

CDR3 nucleotide sequence: TGTGCCAGCAGCTACGCGGCCACAGATACGCAGTATTTT. This encodes CASSYAATDTQYF. The chain is built from TRBV7-2 and TRBJ2-3; D gene unclear. The CDR3 runs to 13 residues. V was cut by 4 bases and J by 2 bases, with 7 bases left in between. CDR1 is SGHTA and CDR2 is FQGNSA in the germline V gene. Based on the CDR3 plus reference TRBV7-2 and TRBJ2-3, the full variable domain is GAGVSQSPSNKVTEKGKDVELRCDPISGHTALYWYRQSLGQGLEFLIYFQGNSAPDKSGLPSDRFSAERTGGSVSTLTIQRTQQEDSAVYLCASSYAATDTQYFGPGTRLTVL.

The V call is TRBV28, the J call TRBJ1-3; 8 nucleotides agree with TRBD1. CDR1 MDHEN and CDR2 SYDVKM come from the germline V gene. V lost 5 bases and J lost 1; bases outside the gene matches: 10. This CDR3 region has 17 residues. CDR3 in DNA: TGTGCCAGCAGTGGACAGGGAGAAGCTGCATCTGGAAACACCATATATTTT. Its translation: CASSGQGEAASGNTIYF.

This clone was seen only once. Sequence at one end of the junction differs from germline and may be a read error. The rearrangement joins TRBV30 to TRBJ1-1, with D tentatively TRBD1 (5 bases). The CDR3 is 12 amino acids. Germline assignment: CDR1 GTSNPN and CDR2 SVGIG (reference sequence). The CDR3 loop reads CAWSHPARGISF. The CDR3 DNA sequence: TGTGCCTGGAGCCATCCAGCCCGGGGCATCTCGTTT.

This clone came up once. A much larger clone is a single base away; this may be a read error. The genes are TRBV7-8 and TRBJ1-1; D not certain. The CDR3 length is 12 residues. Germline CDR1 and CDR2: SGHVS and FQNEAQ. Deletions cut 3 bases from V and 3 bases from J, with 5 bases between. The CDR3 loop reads CASSFGDTEAFF. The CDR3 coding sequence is TGTGCCAGCAGCTTCGGAGACACTGAAGCTTTCTTT.

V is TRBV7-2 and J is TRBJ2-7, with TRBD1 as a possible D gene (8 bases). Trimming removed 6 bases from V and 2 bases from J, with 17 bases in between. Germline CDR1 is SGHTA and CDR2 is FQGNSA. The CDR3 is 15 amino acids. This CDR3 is CASSPQGGGPYEQYF. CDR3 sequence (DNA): TGTGCCAGCAGTCCACAGGGGGGGGGACCCTACGAGCAGTACTTC. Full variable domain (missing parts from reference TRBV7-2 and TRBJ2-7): GAGVSQSPSNKVTEKGKDVELRCDPISGHTALYWYRQSLGQGLEFLIYFQGNSAPDKSGLPSDRFSAERTGGSVSTLTIQRTQQEDSAVYLCASSPQGGGPYEQYFGPGTRLTVT.

The CDR3 here is CASSQGGQIRYTF. CDR3 coding DNA: TGTGCCAGCAGCCAAGGAGGCCAGATCCGCTACACCTTC. The rearrangement uses TRBV3-1 (or the pseudogene TRBV3-2) and TRBJ1-2; D is unclear. The V end was cut by 1 base, the J end by 9 bases, with 12 bases between. Germline-derived CDR1 and CDR2 are LGHDT and YNNKEL (reference sequence). The CDR3 has 13 amino acids.

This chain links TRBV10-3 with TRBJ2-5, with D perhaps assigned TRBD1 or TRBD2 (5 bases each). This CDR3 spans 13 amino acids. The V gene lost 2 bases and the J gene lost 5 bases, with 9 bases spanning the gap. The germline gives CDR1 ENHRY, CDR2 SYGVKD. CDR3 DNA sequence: TGTGCCATCAGTGAGGAGGGGTGGGAGACCCAGTACTTC. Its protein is CAISEEGWETQYF.

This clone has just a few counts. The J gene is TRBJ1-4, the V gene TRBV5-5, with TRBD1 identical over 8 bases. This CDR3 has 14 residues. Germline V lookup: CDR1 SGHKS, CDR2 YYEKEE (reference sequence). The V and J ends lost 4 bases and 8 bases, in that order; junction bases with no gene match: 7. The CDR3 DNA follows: TGTGCCAGCAGCAGACAGGGGTCAAGGGAAAAACTGTTTTTT. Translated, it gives CASSRQGSREKLFF.

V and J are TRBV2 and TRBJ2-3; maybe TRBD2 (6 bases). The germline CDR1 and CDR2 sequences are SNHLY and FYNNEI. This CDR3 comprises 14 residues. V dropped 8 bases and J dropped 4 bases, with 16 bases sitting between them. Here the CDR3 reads CASSRASVADTQYF. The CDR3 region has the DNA TGTGCCAGCTCGAGGGCTAGCGTAGCAGATACGCAGTATTTT.